Below, 27 T cell receptor beta chains from the same sample are listed, as sequenced in a study of siplizumab effects on memory and regulatory T cells (dated by TCRdb to about 2019). The library was produced with the immunoSEQ multiplex PCR assay. Not all clones reach the TCRdb copy of this immuneACCESS table, which keeps in-frame sequences only. Checked studies attribute under half of the gap to unresolved V genes and leave the rest unexplained. Here the sample has approximately 82,000 clones; roughly 87% occur a single time. Of the sample, less than 2% is held by the ten largest clones. The source material was Tregs sorted from blood. The receptors shown here come from a human donor in good health.

This CDR3 reads CSVEENHLEQYF. CDR3 DNA sequence: TGCAGCGTTGAAGAGAATCATCTCGAGCAGTACTTC. This sequence joins TRBV29-1 and TRBJ2-7; no reliable D call. CDR3 size: 12 residues. Germline V CDR1 and CDR2: SQVTM, ANQGSEA. Trimming stripped 0 bases from V and 6 bases from J, with 9 bases between.

The CDR3 protein is CASSSGSGEQFF. CDR3 coding DNA: TGTGCCAGCAGCTCCGGGAGCGGGGAGCAGTTCTTC. The chain carries TRBV7-3 and TRBJ2-1, with D possibly matching TRBD2 (6 bases). The CDR3 is made up of 12 amino acids. Trimming cost V 4 bases and J 10 bases, with 11 bases left between them. Germline CDR1 and CDR2: SGHTA and FQGTGA.

V is TRBV4-2 and J is TRBJ2-5; TRBD2 matches at 16 bases. This CDR3 is 19 amino acids long. The V segment lost 2 bases and the J segment 6 bases; nucleotides outside the gene matches: 12. Germline CDR1 is LGHNA and CDR2 is YNFKEQ. Here the CDR3 reads CASSQLPGLAGGTLKTQYF. Here the CDR3 DNA reads TGTGCCAGCAGCCAACTTCCGGGACTAGCGGGGGGGACCCTTAAGACCCAGTACTTC.

This clone appeared once. V usage is TRBV4-2 and J usage is TRBJ1-6; tentative D call: TRBD1 (6 bases). The CDR3 is 13 amino acids. Germline lookup yields CDR1 LGHNA and CDR2 YNFKEQ. V was trimmed by 2 bases and J by 9 bases, leaving 8 bases between them. DNA of the CDR3: TGTGCCAGCAGCCAACCAGGGGTTTCACCCCTCCACTTT. The encoded protein is CASSQPGVSPLHF.

The genes are TRBV4-1 and TRBJ1-5, with no clear D. Trimming pared 0 bases from V and 4 bases from J, leaving 13 bases between. The CDR3 contains 16 residues. The germline V gene encodes CDR1 MGHRA and CDR2 YSYEKL. CDR3 region: CASSQDPNGINQPQHF. The DNA for the CDR3 is TGCGCCAGCAGCCAAGACCCCAACGGGATTAATCAGCCCCAGCATTTT.

The chain is built from TRBV5-1 and TRBJ2-2, with D perhaps TRBD1 (6 bases). V was cut by 7 bases and J by 0 bases, with 10 bases left in between. Germline lookup yields CDR1 SGHRS and CDR2 YFSETQ. The CDR3 is 14 residues long. Written as DNA, the CDR3 is TGCGCCAGCCTGGACAGACCGAACACCGGGGAGCTGTTTTTT. This sequence encodes CASLDRPNTGELFF.

The rearrangement uses TRBV7-2 and TRBJ1-1; 9 bases fit TRBD1. The germline CDR1 and CDR2 sequences are SGHTA and FQGNSA. The V and J ends lost 4 bases and 11 bases, in that order; junction bases with no gene match: 8. There are 13 residues in the CDR3. CDR3 nucleotides: TGTGCCAGCAGCTACGGGACAGGGACGGAGGCTTTCTTT. Amino acids: CASSYGTGTEAFF.

The genes are TRBV7-9 and TRBJ1-5; D is uncertain. The germline gives CDR1 SEHNR, CDR2 FQNEAQ (reference sequence). The CDR3 contains 13 residues. V was shortened by 5 bases and J by 1 base, with 6 bases between the two germline ends. CDR3 coding DNA: TGTGCCAGCAGCCTCGACAGCAATCAGCCCCAGCATTTT. The encoded protein is CASSLDSNQPQHF.

A word on this clone: The sample has other DNA sequences that encode this CDR3 too. The chain carries TRBV2 and TRBJ1-3; D possibly corresponds to TRBD1 (6 bases). The CDR3 runs 16 residues. Germline V gene lookup returns CDR1 SNHLY and CDR2 FYNNEI. V was shortened by 4 bases and J by 0 bases, with 13 bases between the two germline ends. CDR3 amino acids: CASSADSSNSGNTIYF. For the CDR3, the DNA is TGTGCCAGCAGTGCGGACAGTTCCAACTCTGGAAACACCATATATTTT.

The chain carries TRBV18 and TRBJ1-5, with 9 bases that match TRBD1. Losses at the gene ends were 5 bases for V and 7 bases for J; bases not matched to a gene: 12. The CDR3 runs 16 residues. CDR1 is KGHSH and CDR2 is LQKENI in the germline V gene. CDR3: CASSNTGTGFGQPQHF. CDR3 sequence (DNA): TGTGCCAGCTCAAATACCGGGACAGGGTTTGGGCAGCCCCAGCATTTT. The full variable domain, completed using reference TRBV18 and TRBJ1-5, is NAGVMQNPRHLVRRRGQEARLRCSPMKGHSHVYWYRQLPEEGLKFMVYLQKENIIDESGMPKERFSAEFPKEGPSILRIQQVVRGDSAAYFCASSNTGTGFGQPQHFGDGTRLSIL.

V gene TRBV7-8 combines with J gene TRBJ2-3, with D unclear. Trimming left V 11 bases short and J 1 base short, with 10 bases between. Germline-derived CDR1 and CDR2 are SGHVS and FQNEAQ. This CDR3 is built from 12 residues. The CDR3 DNA is TGTGCCTCATCCGGGCGCACAGATACGCAGTATTTT. It codes for CASSGRTDTQYF.

The V gene is TRBV7-3, the J gene TRBJ1-6; tentatively, D is TRBD1 (5 bases). The V end was cut by 5 bases, the J end by 9 bases, with 14 bases between. The CDR3 is 14 residues long. Germline V lookup: CDR1 SGHTA, CDR2 FQGTGA. This CDR3 is CASSPGVGLSPLHF. DNA of the CDR3: TGTGCCAGCAGCCCAGGAGTGGGGCTTTCACCCCTCCACTTT.

V usage is TRBV5-1 and J usage is TRBJ2-2; D ambiguous. CDR3 length: 16 amino acids. V lost 0 bases, J lost 3 bases, and 12 bases lay in between. CDR1 is SGHRS, CDR2 YFSETQ, per germline. The chain's CDR3 is CASSLGPAGDTGELFF. CDR3 in DNA: TGCGCCAGCAGCTTGGGGCCGGCAGGAGACACCGGGGAGCTGTTTTTT.

CDR3 residues: CASSPRDRAYYNEQFF. The CDR3 DNA reads as TGTGCCAGCAGCCCCAGGGACAGGGCTTATTACAATGAGCAGTTCTTC. J is TRBJ2-1 and V is TRBV5-6; TRBD1 matches at 9 bases. CDR3 length equals 16 residues. After removal of 4 bases from V and 4 bases from J, the junction contained 9 bases not matched to a gene. The germline CDR1 and CDR2 sequences are SGHDT and YYEEEE.

V usage is TRBV19 and J usage is TRBJ2-1, with 9 bases aligning to TRBD1. The CDR3 has 12 residues. J lost 10 bases, V lost 6 bases, and 4 bases had no gene match. Germline CDR1 LNHDA, CDR2 SQIVND (reference sequence). This CDR3 is CASRPDRGEQFF. The CDR3 DNA sequence: TGTGCCAGTAGGCCCGACAGGGGGGAGCAGTTCTTC.

This chain uses TRBV6-6 with TRBJ1-2; D uncertain. The V gene lost 3 bases and the J gene lost 3 bases, with 14 bases spanning the gap. CDR1 and CDR2 (germline): MNHNY, SVGAGI (reference sequence). CDR3 size: 15 residues. CDR3 nucleotides: TGTGCCAGCAGTTATTGGACGTCTCCGGACTATGGCTACACCTTC. Translating gives CASSYWTSPDYGYTF.

The rearrangement joins TRBV6-1 to TRBJ1-5; D is unresolved. Germline values: CDR1 MNHNS, CDR2 SASEGT. V was pared by 2 bases and J by 3 bases, with 8 bases between. This CDR3 comprises 14 residues. CDR3 in amino acids: CASSEPELNQPQHF. CDR3 nucleotides: TGTGCCAGCAGTGAACCGGAGCTCAATCAGCCCCAGCATTTT.

The chain joins TRBV7-9 to TRBJ2-5; possible D gene TRBD2, 7 bases. Trimming removed 5 bases from V and 2 bases from J, with 12 bases in between. Germline CDR1 and CDR2: SEHNR and FQNEAQ (reference sequence). This CDR3 has 14 residues. The DNA for the CDR3 is TGTGCCAGCAGCCCCCGGGGGGCTCAAGAGACCCAGTACTTC. Its protein product is CASSPRGAQETQYF.

The V call is TRBV18, the J call TRBJ1-6; maybe TRBD1 (5 bases). The V end was cut by 3 bases, the J end by 10 bases, with 13 bases between. In germline, CDR1 is KGHSH, CDR2 LQKENI. The CDR3 extends over 14 amino acids. DNA for the CDR3: TGTGCCAGCTCACCGGTGGGGGGGGGATCACCCCTCCACTTT. Translating it yields CASSPVGGGSPLHF.

The chain carries TRBV7-2 and TRBJ2-3; D ambiguous. This CDR3 contains 12 residues. The germline CDR1 and CDR2 sequences are SGHTA and FQGNSA. Trimming left V 5 bases short and J 6 bases short, with 9 bases between. The CDR3 reads CASSNQRDTQYF. CDR3 DNA sequence: TGTGCCAGCAGCAACCAGAGGGATACGCAGTATTTT.

This clone showed up just once. The chain recombines TRBV6-5 with TRBJ2-5; TRBD1 matches 8 bases. V trimming: 1 base; J trimming: 5 bases; junction bases outside the gene matches: 6. CDR1 MNHEY and CDR2 SVGAGI come from the germline V gene. The CDR3 spans 15 residues. The CDR3 bases are TGTGCCAGCAGTTACTTTTCAGGACAGGGCGAGACCCAGTACTTC. Encoded protein: CASSYFSGQGETQYF.

This clone has just one count. The gene calls are TRBV10-3 and TRBJ2-1; a weak D match, TRBD2 (7 bases). Germline CDR1 and CDR2: ENHRY and SYGVKD. CDR3 size: 17 residues. Trimming stripped 6 bases from V and 6 bases from J, with 24 bases between. Written as DNA, the CDR3 is TGTGCCATCAGCCTAGGGGGGGCCATCCAGGGCGCCAATGAGCAGTTCTTC. Protein sequence: CAISLGGAIQGANEQFF.

V is TRBV9 and J is TRBJ2-2, with D possibly being TRBD1 or TRBD2 (5 bases each). This CDR3 contains 16 residues. Germline V lookup: CDR1 SGDLS, CDR2 YYNGEE. V was shortened by 4 bases and J by 5 bases, with 18 bases between the two germline ends. CDR3 sequence reads: CASSLAGATGTGELFF. DNA of the CDR3: TGTGCCAGCAGCCTGGCCGGGGCCACCGGAACCGGGGAGCTGTTTTTT.

This clone was picked up one time. The chain links TRBV6-6 to TRBJ1-1; 9 bases are a match to TRBD1. This CDR3 has 15 residues. The V gene's germline CDR1 is MNHNY and CDR2 SVGAGI (reference sequence). V was pared by 3 bases and J by 5 bases, with 7 bases of the junction left unmatched. The CDR3 sequence: CASSYFGTGRTEAFF. The CDR3 bases are TGTGCCAGCAGTTATTTTGGGACAGGGAGGACTGAAGCTTTCTTT.

V is TRBV11-2 and J is TRBJ2-5; 15 bases agree with TRBD2. The V gene end was trimmed by 3 bases and the J gene end by 2 bases; junction bases not matched to a gene: 1. Germline V CDR1 and CDR2: SGHAT, FQNNGV. This CDR3 spans 16 amino acids. CDR3 nucleotides: TGTGCCAGCAGCTTGGGACTAGCGGGGGGTCAAGAGACCCAGTACTTC. Translating gives CASSLGLAGGQETQYF.

This clone was seen once. V gene TRBV5-4 combines with J gene TRBJ1-2; 7 bases agree with TRBD1. Losses at the gene ends were 1 base for V and 4 bases for J; bases not matched to a gene: 4. The CDR3 consists of 14 residues. Germline CDR1 SGHNT, CDR2 YYREEE (reference sequence). The CDR3 bases are TGTGCCAGCAGCTTGCCGGGACAGACCTATGGCTACACCTTC. Protein product: CASSLPGQTYGYTF.

The DNA for the CDR3 is TGTGCCAGTAGTAGGGGTTGGGGCTACGAGCAGTACTTC. Its protein is CASSRGWGYEQYF. The rearrangement uses TRBV19 and TRBJ2-7; D unclear. The ends were cut back, 4 bases at V and 3 bases at J, with 10 bases in the middle. Germline V gene sequence: CDR1 LNHDA, CDR2 SQIVND (reference sequence). The CDR3 covers 13 residues.